This note documents a single TCR beta chain sequence. Antigen: not known. Germline V CDR1 and CDR2: MNHEY, SVGAGI. The length of the CDR3 is 12 residues. V dropped 4 bases and J dropped 5 bases, with 8 bases sitting between them. Generated by immunoSEQ multiplex PCR, the TCRdb table keeps only in-frame clones and is missing some. The table lists more than 35,000 clones, 60% to 85% of them singletons. This specimen belongs to a study of a mutant IDH1 vaccine in newly diagnosed glioma. Study-wide background: Investigators started vaccination 4-6 weeks after radiotherapy alone, or with temozolomide cycles.

This sample's time point: week 47, end of study. All doses held 300 ug of mutant IDH1 20-mer peptide, with topical imiquimod. The chain recombines TRBV6-5 with TRBJ1-2; D is perhaps TRBD1 (5 bases). The TCR was taken from a man aged 40-49 years with glioma. The material sequenced was PBMCs, taken from a glioma patient whose treatment included an IDH1 peptide vaccine. CDR3 bases: TGTGCCAGCAGTTCGGGACCTTATGGCTACACCTTC. Its protein product is CASSSGPYGYTF.